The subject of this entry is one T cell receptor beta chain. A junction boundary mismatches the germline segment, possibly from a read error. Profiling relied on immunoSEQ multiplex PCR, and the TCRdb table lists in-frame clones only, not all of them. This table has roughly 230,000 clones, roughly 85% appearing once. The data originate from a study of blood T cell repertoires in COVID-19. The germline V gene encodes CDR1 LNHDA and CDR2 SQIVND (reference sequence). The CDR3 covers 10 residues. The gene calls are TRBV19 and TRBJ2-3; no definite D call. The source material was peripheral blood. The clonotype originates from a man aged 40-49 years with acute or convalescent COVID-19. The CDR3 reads CASSQTGSSF. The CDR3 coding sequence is TGTGCCAGTAGTCAAACCGGGTCCTCTTTT. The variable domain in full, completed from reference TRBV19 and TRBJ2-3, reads DGGITQSPKYLFRKEGQNVTLSCEQNLNHDAMYWYRQDPGQGLRLIYYSQIVNDFQKGDIAEGYSVSREKKESFPLTVTSAQKNPTAFYLCASSQTGSSFGPGTRLTVL.